These 4 T cell receptor beta chains were all obtained from the same sample, sequenced in a study of early T cells in non-severe SARS-CoV-2 infection. TCRdb recomputed calls from the 5' RACE reads with MiXCR, one row per CDR3 protein. The top ten clones hold 3.5% to 5% of a sample with 70,000 to 75,000 distinct CDR3 sequences, more than 9% of them seen once. Sequenced: whole blood. Receptor source: an adult who was a healthcare worker with PCR-confirmed SARS-CoV-2 infection or an uninfected control (not recorded which).

This clonotype showed up just a few times. The rearrangement joins TRBV5-1 to TRBJ1-6, with D hard to call. Trimming left V 4 bases short and J 7 bases short, with 9 bases between. Looked up from germline, CDR1 is SGHRS and CDR2 is YFSETQ. The CDR3 is 13 amino acids. CDR3 DNA: TGCGCCAGCAGCCAGGCCGAAAATTCACCCCTCCACTTT. Its translation is CASSQAENSPLHF.

This clonotype occurred a few times. The chain combines TRBV7-8 with TRBJ2-2; 12 bases align to TRBD2. The V segment lost 5 bases and the J segment 1 base; nucleotides outside the gene matches: 5. The CDR3 contains 17 residues. CDR1 and CDR2 (germline): SGHVS, FQNEAQ. DNA of the CDR3: TGTGCCAGCAGCCAAAGACTAGCGGGAGTGAACACCGGGGAGCTGTTTTTT. This translates into CASSQRLAGVNTGELFF.

This clonotype was seen more than once but under ten times. The V gene is TRBV5-1, the J gene TRBJ1-1; D is unclear. V was trimmed by 5 bases and J by 1 base, leaving 6 bases between them. This CDR3 is built from 12 residues. Germline CDR1 and CDR2: SGHRS and YFSETQ. DNA for the CDR3: TGCGCCAGCAGTGAACCGAACACTGAAGCTTTCTTT. This codes for CASSEPNTEAFF.

The chain joins TRBV12-3 or TRBV12-4 to TRBJ2-7; no clear D. Trimming stripped 5 bases from V and 6 bases from J, with 8 bases between. The CDR3 consists of 11 residues. The DNA for the CDR3 is TGTGCCAGCAGTGGGCTCAGCGAGCAGTACTTC. As protein: CASSGLSEQYF.